This T cell receptor (beta chain) came from a study of identical twins. Study-wide findings and caveats: There were fewer insertions in abundant cord blood beta clonotypes, but memory repertoires showed no such pattern. With monozygotic twins, out-of-frame TCR alpha sharing exceeded what models estimated.

Remarks on this clonotype: Its antigen is unknown.

The V and J ends lost 3 bases and 3 bases respectively, with 14 bases between them. The CDR3 has 15 amino acids. Germline V gene sequence: CDR1 ENHRY, CDR2 SYGVKD. The donors were all healthy and Caucasian. TCRdb called the 5' RACE reads again in MiXCR, with one record for every CDR3 protein. This table has around 240,000 distinct CDR3 sequences, 5.5% to 7% appearing once. These same data were also listed under a study on yellow fever vaccine responses in identical twins.

The specimen was memory (CD45RO+) T cells sorted from blood. The V gene is TRBV10-3, the J gene TRBJ2-5, with D possibly TRBD2 on 6 matching bases. This sequence was found in a woman under 30 in good health. The CDR3: CAISDYGGEEETQYF. In DNA, the CDR3 is TGTGCCATCAGTGACTACGGGGGAGAGGAAGAGACCCAGTACTTC.